This T cell receptor beta chain emerged from a study of shared clonotypes between healthy human individuals. Study-level background: The study used three CD4 naive, three CD4 memory, two CD8 naive and one CD8 memory plate per donor.

General study findings and limits: A reduction in generation probabilities was seen for non-shared clonotypes relative to those shared by all four donors. Clonotype sharing among donors was thought likely to change with sequencing depth.

The length of the CDR3 is 14 residues. The germline gives CDR1 SGHRS, CDR2 YFSETQ. Trimming left V 2 bases short and J 0 bases short, with 8 bases between. A word on this clone: Antigen specificity is unknown.

Data came from immunoSEQ multiplex PCR; TCRdb stores just in-frame clones and leaves some out. The sample shows hundreds of thousands of clones, 95% to 98% of them seen only once. CD45RO-negative CD8 cells positively selected for CCR7 made up the naive population, which excluded terminally differentiated effector memory CD45RA+ cells. The sequencing sample was made of naive CD8+ T cells sorted from blood. The V gene is TRBV5-1, the J gene TRBJ2-5; D remains ambiguous. The sequence was obtained from a man in his thirties or forties in good health. CDR3 nucleotide sequence: TGCGCCAGCAGCTTTCGCCTGTACCAAGAGACCCAGTACTTC. Translation gives CASSFRLYQETQYF.